This is a list of T cell receptor beta chains from one sample in a study of shared clonotypes between healthy human individuals. Profiled with immunoSEQ multiplex PCR; TCRdb holds only in-frame clones, not every one. This table has about 1.1 million clones, approximately 78% appearing once. Specimen: memory CD4+ T cells from PBMCs. The receptor set was obtained from a man in his late teens or twenties in good health. Some clones in this sample may be carry-over from other donors' samples. Both conserved end residues are part of each CDR3. Each record gives: clone size, D gene, V gene, J gene, CDR3 protein, CDR3 DNA. The D gene is left open where the match is weak. Only part of the rows carry a size: once, few, many, or a class if the clone is expanded.

>.|.|TRBV7-2|TRBJ2-4
CASSTTQGSKNIQYF
TGTGCCAGCAGCACCACACAGGGTTCCAAAAACATTCAGTACTTC
>.|.|TRBV5-1|TRBJ2-2
CASSLLALTDTGELFF
TGCGCCAGCAGCTTACTAGCCTTAACAGACACCGGGGAGCTGTTTTTT
>.|TRBD1|TRBV5-1|TRBJ2-2
CASSLQGAGTGELFF
TGCGCCAGCAGCTTACAGGGGGCTGGAACCGGGGAGCTGTTTTTT
>few|.|TRBV6-1|TRBJ1-1
CASQPGGGDTEAFF
TGTGCCAGCCAACCGGGCGGGGGGGACACTGAAGCTTTCTTT
>.|.|TRBV2|TRBJ1-2
CASRRTEGYGYTF
TGTGCCAGCAGGCGGACAGAGGGCTATGGCTACACCTTC
>.|TRBD1|TRBV6-6|TRBJ1-1
CASRGQGGTEAFF
TGTGCCAGCAGGGGACAGGGCGGCACTGAAGCTTTCTTT
>.|TRBD2|TRBV11-3|TRBJ2-1
CASSPRTSGLGEQFF
TGTGCCAGCAGCCCCAGGACTAGCGGGTTGGGTGAGCAGTTCTTC
>.|TRBD1|TRBV6-5|TRBJ1-2
CASSLTGGGDGYTF
TGTGCCAGCAGTCTCACAGGGGGCGGGGATGGCTACACCTTC
>.|.|TRBV27|TRBJ1-4
CASGYREEKLFF
TGTGCCAGCGGGTACAGGGAGGAAAAACTGTTTTTT
>.|.|TRBV10-1|TRBJ2-1
CASSELPEEQFF
TGCGCCAGCAGTGAACTTCCCGAGGAGCAGTTCTTC
>.|.|TRBV27|TRBJ2-5
CASSYHGVQETQYF
TGTGCCAGCAGTTACCACGGGGTCCAAGAGACCCAGTACTTC
>.|TRBD1|TRBV28|TRBJ1-2
CASSLGGTGAYYYGYTF
TGTGCCAGCAGTTTAGGTGGGACAGGGGCCTACTACTATGGCTACACCTTC
>.|.|TRBV28|TRBJ2-1
CASHPGTYGNEQFF
TGTGCCAGCCATCCGGGCACCTATGGAAATGAGCAGTTCTTC
>.|TRBD2|TRBV5-6|TRBJ2-7
CASSLGSGKAGYEQYF
TGTGCCAGCAGCTTGGGGTCCGGGAAAGCGGGGTACGAGCAGTACTTC
>.|.|TRBV7-2|TRBJ2-7
CASSLGVGYEQYF
TGTGCCAGCAGCTTAGGAGTGGGTTACGAGCAGTACTTC
>.|.|TRBV28|TRBJ2-7
CASIISYEQYF
TGTGCCAGCATCATCAGCTACGAGCAGTACTTC
>.|.|TRBV19|TRBJ2-5
CASSMDSEETQYF
TGTGCCAGTAGTATGGATTCTGAAGAGACCCAGTACTTC
>.|.|TRBV29-1|TRBJ2-7
CSVEELDLPIYEQYF
TGCAGCGTTGAAGAACTGGACTTACCCATTTACGAGCAGTACTTC
>.|.|TRBV29-1|TRBJ1-1
CSVSGPLGAEAFF
TGCAGCGTCTCCGGGCCCCTGGGCGCTGAAGCTTTCTTT
>.|.|TRBV5-1|TRBJ1-1
CASSLATANTEAFF
TGCGCCAGCAGCTTGGCCACAGCGAACACTGAAGCTTTCTTT
>.|TRBD2|TRBV29-1|TRBJ2-7
CSVECETSGSYEQYF
TGCAGCGTTGAATGTGAGACTAGCGGCTCCTACGAGCAGTACTTC
>.|.|TRBV6-5|TRBJ1-1
CASSYSARANTEAFF
TGTGCCAGCAGTTACTCCGCCAGGGCGAACACTGAAGCTTTCTTT
>many|.|TRBV2|TRBJ2-2
CASREGRTGELFF
TGTGCCAGCAGAGAGGGTCGGACCGGGGAGCTGTTTTTT
>.|TRBD1|TRBV27|TRBJ1-1
CASSSGQANTEAFF
TGTGCCAGCAGTTCGGGACAGGCGAACACTGAAGCTTTCTTT
>few|.|TRBV4-2|TRBJ1-2
CASSQEVGTIYGYTF
TGTGCCAGCAGCCAAGAAGTTGGCACGATCTATGGCTACACCTTC
>.|.|TRBV7-3|TRBJ1-1
CASSARLGAEAFF
TGTGCCAGCAGCGCGAGGCTCGGGGCCGAAGCTTTCTTT
>.|.|TRBV6-1|TRBJ1-4
CASRRIGEKLFF
TGTGCCAGCAGGCGGATCGGTGAAAAACTGTTTTTT
>few|TRBD1|TRBV5-6|TRBJ1-1
CASSHTGQGEGEAFF
TGTGCCAGCAGCCACACGGGACAGGGGGAGGGTGAAGCTTTCTTT
>.|TRBD1|TRBV5-6|TRBJ1-2
CASSFGQGGYTF
TGTGCCAGCAGCTTCGGACAGGGTGGCTACACCTTC
>.|.|TRBV5-1|TRBJ2-6
CASSFELFSSGANVLTF
TGCGCCAGCAGCTTCGAGTTATTTTCTTCTGGGGCCAACGTCCTGACTTTC
>.|.|TRBV28|TRBJ1-5
CASRLQTCQPQHF
TGTGCCAGCAGGCTACAGACTTGTCAGCCCCAGCATTTT
>.|.|TRBV9|TRBJ2-5
CASSLTGETQYF
TGTGCCAGCAGCCTTACAGGGGAGACCCAGTACTTC
>.|.|TRBV29-1|TRBJ2-7
CSVEILGDLGEQYF
TGCAGCGTTGAAATCCTAGGGGATCTCGGAGAGCAGTACTTC
>many|.|TRBV7-8|TRBJ1-1
CASGFRFLNTEAFF
TGTGCCAGCGGATTTCGTTTCTTGAACACTGAAGCTTTCTTT
>.|TRBD1|TRBV5-1|TRBJ1-2
CASSLSGGIYGYTF
TGCGCCAGCAGCTTGTCAGGGGGTATCTATGGCTACACCTTC
>few|.|TRBV5-1|TRBJ2-4
CASSLNSDIQYF
TGCGCCAGCAGCTTGAATTCGGACATTCAGTACTTC
>.|.|TRBV29-1|TRBJ2-5
CSAAERETQYF
TGCAGCGCCGCGGAGCGAGAGACCCAGTACTTC